This T cell receptor beta chain derives from a study of Graves' ophthalmopathy and Graves' hyperthyroidism. Points on this clonotype: This may come from a read error, since a much larger clone is one base off.

Isolation of PBMCs was performed using around 9.5 ml of fresh peripheral blood. For repertoire sequencing, the TCR beta CDR3 regions were amplified from RNA transcripts. Amplification began with first-round RT-PCR using HTBI primers, then second-round multiplex PCR was performed. Each CDR3 protein is one row after TCRdb ran MiXCR on the multiplex PCR reads. This sample has about 740,000 distinct CDR3 sequences; around 40% occur once, and the top ten carry about 40%. The CDR3 consists of 15 residues. Unmatched junction bases numbered 12, after V lost 8 bases and J lost 3 bases. Germline-derived CDR1 and CDR2 are ENHRY and SYGVKD.

The source of this sequence is an adult man with Graves' ophthalmopathy. The chain combines TRBV10-3 with TRBJ2-5, with TRBD2 matching over 7 bases. Sequences were obtained from peripheral blood. CDR3 region: CAIGERLAGKETQYF. In nucleotides, the CDR3 is TGTGCCATCGGCGAGAGATTAGCGGGTAAAGAGACCCAGTACTTC.